The present TCR beta chain was sequenced within a study of Graves' ophthalmopathy and Graves' hyperthyroidism. The wider study: Hyperthyroidism was considered stable when no ophthalmopathy appeared within 18 months of follow-up. General observations from the study: Blood also contained most of the expanded thyroid clonotypes above 0.001 frequency.

As for this clonotype: The target antigen is unknown. One junction end disagrees with the germline gene, perhaps due to a read error.

Each hyperthyroidism patient was newly diagnosed, with under 2 months' duration, and aged 18 to 65. The authors amplified TCR beta CDR3 regions, and they did so from RNA transcripts for repertoire sequencing. A first-round RT-PCR used HTBI primers, followed by a second-round multiplex PCR. TCRdb processed the multiplex PCR reads anew with MiXCR; each CDR3 protein has one entry. Found here are over a million distinct CDR3 sequences, 35% to 40% of them singletons; the top ten hold roughly 11%. Germline V gene data show CDR1 as SNHLY and CDR2 as FYNNEI. The CDR3 spans 15 residues. The origin of this receptor is an adult man with Graves' hyperthyroidism. The gene calls are TRBV2 and TRBJ2-5; D tentatively reads TRBD1 or TRBD2 (5 bases each). Sequenced material: peripheral blood or thyroid tissue (not recorded which). The CDR3 loop is CACSAPGTHGETQYF. Written as DNA, the CDR3 is TGTGCCTGCAGTGCTCCCGGGACCCACGGCGAGACCCAGTACTTC.